The 27 T cell receptor beta chains below come from one sample, sequenced in a study of blood T cell repertoires in COVID-19 (dated by TCRdb to the early 2020s). The library was made by the immunoSEQ multiplex PCR assay. Here the immuneACCESS table is served through TCRdb, limited to in-frame sequences with V and J called. Missing clones are a known gap in these copies; in checked studies unresolved V genes cover under half, and the rest lacks a known reason. This sample gives about 280,000 clones in total; over 75% of them show up just once. 10% to 15% of the sample goes to the ten largest clones. Sequenced sample: peripheral blood. The receptors come from a human donor in a cohort sampled during active COVID-19.

The V and J genes are TRBV27 and TRBJ1-1; TRBD1 matches 7 bases. Germline V CDR1 and CDR2: MNHEY, SMNVEV (reference sequence). V dropped 6 bases and J dropped 4; count of bases not matched to a gene: 8. The CDR3 consists of 14 residues. The CDR3 coding sequence is TGTGCCAGCAGGGAACAGGGGAGCGGCACTGAAGCTTTCTTT. Amino acids: CASREQGSGTEAFF.

The table lists this clone with a count of one. This chain uses TRBV19 with TRBJ1-6; D not certain. The CDR3 sequence is 13 residues long. Germline CDR1 reads LNHDA; CDR2 reads SQIVND (reference sequence). V gave up 5 bases and J gave up 8 bases, with 10 bases separating them. CDR3 DNA: TGTGCCAGTAGTTCTGACCGGGATTCACCCCTCCACTTT. It specifies CASSSDRDSPLHF.

This rearrangement joins TRBV18 to TRBJ1-2; 7 bases match TRBD1. The CDR3 loop spans 15 amino acids. Germline trimming cut 4 bases from V and 3 bases from J; bases unmatched to any gene: 8. Germline assignment: CDR1 KGHSH and CDR2 LQKENI. Written as DNA, the CDR3 is TGTGCCAGCTCACTCCAAGACAGGGCTGACTATGGCTACACCTTC. It yields the protein CASSLQDRADYGYTF.

The chain combines TRBV5-6 with TRBJ1-1, with a tentative D call TRBD1 (5 bases). Trimming stripped 0 bases from V and 3 bases from J, with 15 bases between. This CDR3 has 16 residues. Germline V CDR1 and CDR2: SGHDT, YYEEEE. The DNA for the CDR3 is TGTGCCAGCAGCTTGGATAGGGGCAGAGTATACACTGAAGCTTTCTTT. It yields the protein CASSLDRGRVYTEAFF.

This rearrangement joins TRBV24-1 to TRBJ2-3; 8 nucleotides line up with TRBD1. The CDR3 has 14 residues. J gave up 4 bases and V 5 bases, and 4 bases lay outside the gene matches. The germline CDR1 and CDR2 sequences are KGHDR and SFDVKD. The CDR3 here is CATSGTGSPDTQYF. In DNA form, the CDR3 reads TGTGCCACCAGTGGGACAGGGTCCCCAGATACGCAGTATTTT.

The chain employs TRBV7-2 and TRBJ2-1; the match to TRBD2 covers 10 bases. The V and J ends lost 1 base and 6 bases, in that order; junction bases with no gene match: 9. In germline, CDR1 is SGHTA, CDR2 FQGNSA. The CDR3 is 17 amino acids. The CDR3 loop is CASSLDSTSGLGNEQFF. In DNA, the CDR3 is TGTGCCAGCAGCTTAGACTCGACTAGCGGGTTAGGCAATGAGCAGTTCTTC.

The chain is built from TRBV6-2 or TRBV6-3 and TRBJ2-7; possible D gene TRBD1, 6 bases. V dropped 2 bases and J dropped 5 bases, with 16 bases sitting between them. CDR3 length: 15 residues. Germline loops: CDR1 MNHEY, CDR2 SVGEGT. The CDR3 protein is CASSYVTGFTNEQYF. The DNA for the CDR3 is TGTGCCAGCAGTTACGTCACAGGGTTTACTAACGAGCAGTACTTC.

The gene calls are TRBV6-4 and TRBJ2-5; D is ambiguous. V lost 8 bases to trimming and J lost 2 bases, with 9 bases between them. Germline CDR1 and CDR2: MRHNA and SNTAGT. The CDR3 has 12 amino acids. The CDR3 DNA reads as TGTGCCAGCTATGAGGTACAAGAGACCCAGTACTTC. Translation: CASYEVQETQYF.

About this clone: At one of its ends the junction is not consistent with the germline gene, which may arise from a read error. J is TRBJ2-3 and V is TRBV7-2; D perhaps matches TRBD2 (5 bases). Germline CDR1 is SGHTA and CDR2 is FQGNSA. The CDR3 has 15 residues. Written as DNA, the CDR3 is TGTGCCAGCAGCCCAGGAGGCGTGGGCACGGATACGCAGTATTTT. Residues: CASSPGGVGTDTQYF.

V usage is TRBV6-5 and J usage is TRBJ2-7; 11 positions match TRBD2. The CDR3 contains 13 residues. J was trimmed by 2 bases and V by 8 bases; bases with no gene match: 2. CDR1 and CDR2 from the germline V gene are MNHEY and SVGAGI. CDR3 region: CASLAGGPYEQYF. In nucleotides, the CDR3 is TGTGCCAGCCTAGCGGGAGGACCCTACGAGCAGTACTTC.

The chain employs TRBV3-1 (or the pseudogene TRBV3-2) and TRBJ2-2; TRBD2 might be the D (5 bases). V lost 2 bases to trimming and J lost 2 bases, with 12 bases between them. Germline-derived CDR1 and CDR2 are LGHDT and YNNKEL (reference sequence). The CDR3 length is 16 residues. The CDR3 bases are TGTGCCAGCAGCCAATTAACGGGGTACAACACCGGGGAGCTGTTTTTT. Protein sequence: CASSQLTGYNTGELFF.

This chain uses TRBV4-3 with TRBJ2-3; TRBD2 agrees at 8 bases. The CDR3 consists of 18 residues. V trimming: 0 bases; J trimming: 4 bases; junction bases outside the gene matches: 12. Germline V CDR1 and CDR2: LGHNA, YSLEER. The CDR3 DNA reads TGCGCCAGCAGCCAAGATCGGATGGCTAGCGGGTTGCCAGATACGCAGTATTTT. Amino acids: CASSQDRMASGLPDTQYF.

This clone was seen ten or more times. V is TRBV5-6 and J is TRBJ1-4; 9 nucleotides line up with TRBD1. Germline CDR1 is SGHDT and CDR2 is YYEEEE. J lost 8 bases, V lost 0 bases, and 8 bases had no gene match. The CDR3 loop spans 16 amino acids. This chain's CDR3 is CASSLGRGQGPEKLFF. In DNA, the CDR3 is TGTGCCAGCAGCTTGGGCCGGGGACAGGGACCCGAAAAACTGTTTTTT. The whole variable domain, remainder taken from reference TRBV5-6 and TRBJ1-4, is DAGVTQSPTHLIKTRGQQVTLRCSPKSGHDTVSWYQQALGQGPQFIFQYYEEEERQRGNFPDRFSGHQFPNYSSELNVNALLLGDSALYLCASSLGRGQGPEKLFFGSGTQLSVL.

This chain connects TRBV7-2 to TRBJ2-7, with a possible D match to TRBD2 (5 bases). Per the germline V gene, CDR1 is SGHTA and CDR2 is FQGNSA. V lost 1 base to trimming and J lost 2 bases, with 6 bases between them. The CDR3 totals 13 residues. The CDR3 nucleotides are TGTGCCAGCAGCTTAGGAGGGCCCTACGAGCAGTACTTC. Residues: CASSLGGPYEQYF.

The chain links TRBV5-1 to TRBJ2-7, with D perhaps matching TRBD2 (6 bases). The germline gives CDR1 SGHRS, CDR2 YFSETQ. V was shortened by 4 bases and J by 3 bases, with 17 bases between the two germline ends. The CDR3 is made up of 15 amino acids. CDR3 sequence: CASSPTERADYEQYF. As DNA, the CDR3 is TGCGCCAGCAGCCCAACCGAGCGGGCCGACTACGAGCAGTACTTC.

This chain joins TRBV7-2 and TRBJ2-3; TRBD2 matches 11 bases. This CDR3 is built from 14 residues. Germline V CDR1 and CDR2: SGHTA, FQGNSA. The ends lost 5 bases at V and 5 bases at J; junction bases unmatched: 3. DNA for the CDR3: TGTGCCAGCAGCCCCGGACTAGCGGGAGATACGCAGTATTTT. Its translation: CASSPGLAGDTQYF.

This chain connects TRBV6-5 to TRBJ2-4; TRBD2 matches 7 bases. Germline CDR1 MNHEY, CDR2 SVGAGI. The CDR3 loop spans 15 amino acids. V was pared by 2 bases and J by 0 bases, with 1 base of the junction left unmatched. The CDR3 reads CASSYGGGAKNIQYF. DNA for the CDR3: TGTGCCAGCAGTTACGGGGGGGGAGCCAAAAACATTCAGTACTTC.

This clone appeared a single time. The rearrangement uses TRBV5-6 and TRBJ2-7; D is perhaps TRBD1 (6 bases). The germline V gene encodes CDR1 SGHDT and CDR2 YYEEEE. The V gene lost 3 bases and the J gene lost 3 bases, with 13 bases spanning the gap. The CDR3 is made up of 14 amino acids. The CDR3 DNA sequence: TGTGCCAGCAGCTCCACAGGGTTACTCTACGAGCAGTACTTC. Its translation: CASSSTGLLYEQYF. Drawing the rest from reference TRBV5-6 and TRBJ2-7, the complete variable domain is DAGVTQSPTHLIKTRGQQVTLRCSPKSGHDTVSWYQQALGQGPQFIFQYYEEEERQRGNFPDRFSGHQFPNYSSELNVNALLLGDSALYLCASSSTGLLYEQYFGPGTRLTVT.

The rearrangement uses TRBV6-6 and TRBJ2-7; 8 positions match TRBD1. The CDR3 is 14 amino acids. Trimming cost V 7 bases and J 2 bases; bases outside gene matches: 7. Germline CDR1 is MNHNY and CDR2 is SVGAGI (reference sequence). The CDR3 loop is CASTAGTGPYEQYF. CDR3 bases: TGTGCCAGCACGGCCGGGACAGGACCCTACGAGCAGTACTTC.

The chain uses TRBV7-8 and TRBJ2-7; D remains ambiguous. Germline V gene lookup returns CDR1 SGHVS and CDR2 FQNEAQ. The CDR3 has 13 amino acids. Trimming shortened V by 0 bases and J by 3 bases, and 6 bases separated the two germline ends. The chain's CDR3 is CASSLARFYEQYF. CDR3 sequence (DNA): TGTGCCAGCAGCTTAGCCAGGTTCTACGAGCAGTACTTC.

V is TRBV6-2 or TRBV6-3 and J is TRBJ2-3; 8 nucleotides line up with TRBD2. The CDR3 spans 15 residues. Germline CDR1 and CDR2: MNHEY and SVGEGT. Trimming at V came to 6 bases and at J to 5 bases, leaving 10 bases not matched to a gene. The CDR3 loop is CASSPAGVALDTQYF. In DNA form, the CDR3 reads TGTGCCAGCAGCCCAGCGGGAGTGGCTCTAGATACGCAGTATTTT.

J is TRBJ2-7 and V is TRBV15; 7 nucleotides line up with TRBD2. The CDR3 consists of 16 residues. Germline trimming cut 5 bases from V and 0 bases from J; bases unmatched to any gene: 10. CDR1 is LNHNV, CDR2 YYDKDF, per germline (reference sequence). CDR3 coding DNA: TGTGCCACCAGCCCCAATCTAGCGGTTAGCTCCTACGAGCAGTACTTC. It codes for CATSPNLAVSSYEQYF.

The chain joins TRBV28 to TRBJ2-3; TRBD2 is a possible D gene (6 bases). This CDR3 has 14 residues. Between the trimmed V and J ends, which lost 10 bases and 6 bases, there was a span of 20 bases. Looked up from germline, CDR1 is MDHEN and CDR2 is SYDVKM. DNA of the CDR3: TGTGCCACCTACGGGCCCCCGGGGGTTGATACGCAGTATTTT. Translation: CATYGPPGVDTQYF.

This chain uses TRBV28 with TRBJ2-1, with D unclear. Germline assignment: CDR1 MDHEN and CDR2 SYDVKM. The CDR3 sequence is 10 residues long. The V end lost 4 bases, the J end lost 9 bases, and 4 bases lay between the germline ends. CDR3 residues: CASSSFEQFF. CDR3 nucleotides: TGTGCCAGCAGTTCGTTTGAGCAGTTCTTC.

The rearrangement links TRBV2 to TRBJ1-5; TRBD1 matches 7 bases. This CDR3 comprises 13 residues. Germline V gene data show CDR1 as SNHLY and CDR2 as FYNNEI. After removal of 6 bases from V and 6 bases from J, the junction contained 5 bases not matched to a gene. CDR3 sequence: CASRNSGGQPQHF. The CDR3 region has the DNA TGTGCCAGCAGGAACTCAGGGGGTCAGCCCCAGCATTTT.

The chain couples TRBV2 to TRBJ1-5; the match to TRBD1 covers 7 bases. V gave up 4 bases and J gave up 8 bases; unmatched junction bases: 11. This CDR3 comprises 15 residues. Germline V lookup: CDR1 SNHLY, CDR2 FYNNEI. In DNA form, the CDR3 reads TGTGCCAGCAGTGGAGTGAGGGGGCTAAGGGAGCCCCAGCATTTT. As protein: CASSGVRGLREPQHF.

The V and J genes are TRBV30 and TRBJ2-5, with D maybe TRBD1 (6 bases). Trimming cost V 2 bases and J 2 bases, with 12 bases left between them. From germline, CDR1 is GTSNPN and CDR2 SVGIG (reference sequence). The CDR3 is 14 amino acids. The CDR3 DNA reads TGTGCCTGGAGTCCATGGACAGCTCAAGAGACCCAGTACTTC. This translates into CAWSPWTAQETQYF.